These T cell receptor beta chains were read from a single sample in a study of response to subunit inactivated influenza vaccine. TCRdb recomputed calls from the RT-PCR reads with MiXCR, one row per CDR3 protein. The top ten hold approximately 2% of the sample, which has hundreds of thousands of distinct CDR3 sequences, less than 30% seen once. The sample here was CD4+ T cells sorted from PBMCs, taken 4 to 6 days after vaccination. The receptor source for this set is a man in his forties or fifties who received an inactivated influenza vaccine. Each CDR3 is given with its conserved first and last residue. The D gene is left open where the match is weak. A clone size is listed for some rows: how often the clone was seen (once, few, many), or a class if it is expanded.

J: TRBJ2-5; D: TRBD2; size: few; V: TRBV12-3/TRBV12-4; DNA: TGTGCCAGCAGAGCGGGGGGGGAGACCCAGTACTTC; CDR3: CASRAGGETQYF
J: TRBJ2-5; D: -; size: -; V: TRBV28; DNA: TGTGCCAGCATGAAACTCCTGGGACGGCAAGAGACCCAGTACTTC; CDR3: CASMKLLGRQETQYF
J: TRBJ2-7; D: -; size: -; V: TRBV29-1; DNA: TGCAGCGTAGCACCTTTTCTGGGAGACAAGCACGAGCAGTACTTC; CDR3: CSVAPFLGDKHEQYF
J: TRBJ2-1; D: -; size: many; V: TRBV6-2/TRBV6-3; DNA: TGTGCCAGCAAAATCACCCCCCCTGGGGCTGGTGAGCAGTTCTTC; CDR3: CASKITPPGAGEQFF
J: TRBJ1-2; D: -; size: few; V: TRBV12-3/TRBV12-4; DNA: TGTGCCAGCAGTTTTTTACCGAGAACTAGGGGCTACACCTTC; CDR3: CASSFLPRTRGYTF
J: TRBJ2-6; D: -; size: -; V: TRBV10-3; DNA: TGTGCCATCGGCGCTGGGGCCAACGTCCTGACTTTC; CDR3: CAIGAGANVLTF
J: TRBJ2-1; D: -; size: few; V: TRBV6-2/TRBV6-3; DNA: TGTGCCAGCAGTTCCATGAGCCGTGGGCAGTTCTTC; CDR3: CASSSMSRGQFF
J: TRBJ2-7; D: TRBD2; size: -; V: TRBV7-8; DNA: TGTGCCAGCAGCTCACAGAGGACTAGCGGCCGGGGCACATTTTACGAGCAGTACTTC; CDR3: CASSSQRTSGRGTFYEQYF
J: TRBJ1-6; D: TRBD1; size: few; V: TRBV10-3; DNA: TGTGCCATCAGTGAGTCTACGAGGGGGCGAGGGAATTCACCCCTCCACTTT; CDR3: CAISESTRGRGNSPLHF
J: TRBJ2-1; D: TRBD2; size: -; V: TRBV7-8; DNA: TGTGCCAGCAGCTCCAGGACTAGCGGGGGGACAAGCTCCTACAATGAGCAGTTCTTC; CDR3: CASSSRTSGGTSSYNEQFF
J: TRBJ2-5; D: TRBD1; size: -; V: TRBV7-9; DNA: TGTGCCAGCAGCCCGCCGGGACAGGTAGAAGAGACCCAGTACTTC; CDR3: CASSPPGQVEETQYF
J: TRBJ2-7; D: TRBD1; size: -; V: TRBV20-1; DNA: TGCAGTGCTAGCCTGACAGGGTACGAGCAGTACTTC; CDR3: CSASLTGYEQYF
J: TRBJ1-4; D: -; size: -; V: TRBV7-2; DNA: TGTGCCAGCAGCTCCCAACAGACGCATAATGAAAAACTGTTTTTT; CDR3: CASSSQQTHNEKLFF
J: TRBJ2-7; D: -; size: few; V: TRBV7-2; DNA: TGTGCCAGCAGCTTATCCCACGGCTCCTACGAGCAGTACTTC; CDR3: CASSLSHGSYEQYF
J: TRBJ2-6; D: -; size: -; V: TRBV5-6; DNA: TGTGCCAGCAGCTTTGGAAGGGCCAACGTCCTGACTTTC; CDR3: CASSFGRANVLTF
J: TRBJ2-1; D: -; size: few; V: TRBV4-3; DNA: TGCGCCAGCAGCCACCCTCTCGGGCAGGGGAACTTCAATGAGCAGTTCTTC; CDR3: CASSHPLGQGNFNEQFF
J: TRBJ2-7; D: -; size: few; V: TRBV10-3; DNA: TGTGCCATCAGTGGCGCACCCAACTACGAGCAGTACTTC; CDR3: CAISGAPNYEQYF